The clone carrying this T cell receptor beta chain appeared a few times. These data come from a study of blood T cells in healthy people across ages. As for the study in general: When template switching was applied, about one barcoded beta molecule was captured per two T cells.

Using a J-beta primer mix together with a sample-barcoded 5' primer, a second PCR was run for about 6 to 12 cycles. Template switching added a 12-random-nucleotide identifier to every cDNA molecule. One entry per CDR3 protein results from TCRdb running MiXCR on the 5' RACE reads. The sample carries approximately 1.5 million distinct CDR3 sequences, 34% recorded once. Germline trimming cut 4 bases from V and 7 bases from J; bases unmatched to any gene: 8. CDR1 and CDR2 (germline): SNHLY, FYNNEI. The CDR3 consists of 14 residues. The V call is TRBV2, the J call TRBJ2-7; 9 positions match TRBD1. What was sequenced was blood. The origin of this receptor is a woman in her thirties in good health. This chain's CDR3 is CASSARTGVGEQYF. The DNA for the CDR3 is TGTGCCAGCAGTGCCCGGACAGGGGTAGGGGAGCAGTACTTC.